This T cell receptor beta chain is from a study of blood T cell repertoires in COVID-19. The table came from immunoSEQ multiplex PCR; TCRdb's copy has only in-frame clones and leaves some out. The sample records around 150,000 clones, about 82% being singletons. All enrollees were about 18 to 95 years old and from fewer than 25 US areas. This CDR3 has 15 amino acids. The V and J ends lost 3 bases and 0 bases respectively, with 11 bases between them. In germline, CDR1 is SGHTA, CDR2 FQGNSA. The chain links TRBV7-2 to TRBJ1-2; D is undetermined. The sequencing sample was made of PBMCs or T cells enriched from blood (not recorded which). The sequence was obtained from a woman between 40 and 50 years old who had recovered from COVID-19. The CDR3 nucleotides are TGTGCCAGCAGCTTGACAATCCAGCCTAACTATGGCTACACCTTC. This encodes CASSLTIQPNYGYTF. Based on the CDR3 plus reference TRBV7-2 and TRBJ1-2, the full variable domain is GAGVSQSPSNKVTEKGKDVELRCDPISGHTALYWYRQSLGQGLEFLIYFQGNSAPDKSGLPSDRFSAERTGGSVSTLTIQRTQQEDSAVYLCASSLTIQPNYGYTFGSGTRLTVV.